This T cell receptor beta chain stems from a study of T cells after yellow fever vaccination. Whole-study findings and limits: Peaking faster, on day 5 versus 15, the secondary response was nonetheless weaker.

CDR3 length: 15 residues. The V gene's germline CDR1 is SGHVS and CDR2 FQNEAQ. V was trimmed by 0 bases and J by 1 base, leaving 6 bases between them. 5'RACE template switching added a universal primer site and UMIs to TCR cDNA. TCRdb reprocessed the 5' RACE reads via MiXCR and lists one record per CDR3 protein. The table shows 550,000 or so distinct CDR3 sequences, with under 25% occurring only once. Points on this clonotype: As yet, its antigen is unknown.

The sample here was PBMCs, taken 15 days after the yellow fever booster vaccination. This clonotype was obtained from a man aged 25-45 years who received the YFV17D yellow fever vaccine. The V call is TRBV7-8, the J call TRBJ2-2; D not resolved. This CDR3 is CASSLALENTGELFF. The CDR3 DNA reads as TGTGCCAGCAGCTTAGCGCTAGAGAACACCGGGGAGCTGTTTTTT.